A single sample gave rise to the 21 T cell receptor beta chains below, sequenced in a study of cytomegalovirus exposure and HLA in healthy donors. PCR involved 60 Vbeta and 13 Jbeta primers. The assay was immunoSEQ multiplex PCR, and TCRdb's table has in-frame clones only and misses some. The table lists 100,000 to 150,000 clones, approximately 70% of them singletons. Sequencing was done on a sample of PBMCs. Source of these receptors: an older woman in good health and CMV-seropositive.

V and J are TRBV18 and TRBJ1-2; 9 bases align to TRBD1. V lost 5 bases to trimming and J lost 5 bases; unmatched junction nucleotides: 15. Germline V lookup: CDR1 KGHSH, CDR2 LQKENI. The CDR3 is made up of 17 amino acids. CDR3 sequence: CASSSRGGQGPLYGYTF. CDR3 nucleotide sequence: TGTGCCAGCTCATCCAGAGGGGGACAGGGACCTCTGTATGGCTACACCTTC. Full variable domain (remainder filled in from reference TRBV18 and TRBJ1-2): NAGVMQNPRHLVRRRGQEARLRCSPMKGHSHVYWYRQLPEEGLKFMVYLQKENIIDESGMPKERFSAEFPKEGPSILRIQQVVRGDSAAYFCASSSRGGQGPLYGYTFGSGTRLTVV.

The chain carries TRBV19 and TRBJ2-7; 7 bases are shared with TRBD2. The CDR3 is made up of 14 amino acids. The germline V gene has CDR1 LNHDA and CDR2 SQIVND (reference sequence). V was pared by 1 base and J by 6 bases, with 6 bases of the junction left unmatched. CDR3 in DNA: TGTGCCAGTAGTATAGCAGCGGGGACGGGCGAGCAGTACTTC. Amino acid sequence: CASSIAAGTGEQYF. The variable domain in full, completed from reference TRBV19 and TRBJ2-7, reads DGGITQSPKYLFRKEGQNVTLSCEQNLNHDAMYWYRQDPGQGLRLIYYSQIVNDFQKGDIAEGYSVSREKKESFPLTVTSAQKNPTAFYLCASSIAAGTGEQYFGPGTRLTVT.

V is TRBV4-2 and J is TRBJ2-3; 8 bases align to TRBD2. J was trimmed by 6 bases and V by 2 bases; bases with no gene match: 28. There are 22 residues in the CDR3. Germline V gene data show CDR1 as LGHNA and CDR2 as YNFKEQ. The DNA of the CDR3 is TGTGCCAGCAGCCAAATGGGAGGACAGAAAGTACGAACAGCGGGGGCCTTCGATACGCAGTATTTT. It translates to CASSQMGGQKVRTAGAFDTQYF.

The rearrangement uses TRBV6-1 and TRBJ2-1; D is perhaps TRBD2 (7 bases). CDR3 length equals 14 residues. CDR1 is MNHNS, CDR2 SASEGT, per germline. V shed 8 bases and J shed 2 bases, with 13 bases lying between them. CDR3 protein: CASGGGGPYNEQFF. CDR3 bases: TGTGCCAGCGGGGGGGGCGGACCCTACAATGAGCAGTTCTTC.

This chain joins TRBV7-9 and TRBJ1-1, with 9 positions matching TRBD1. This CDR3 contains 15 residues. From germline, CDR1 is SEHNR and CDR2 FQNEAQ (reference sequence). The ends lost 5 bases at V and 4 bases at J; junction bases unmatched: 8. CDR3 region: CASSLGQGVGTEAFF. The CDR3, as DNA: TGTGCCAGCAGCCTGGGACAGGGTGTAGGCACTGAAGCTTTCTTT.

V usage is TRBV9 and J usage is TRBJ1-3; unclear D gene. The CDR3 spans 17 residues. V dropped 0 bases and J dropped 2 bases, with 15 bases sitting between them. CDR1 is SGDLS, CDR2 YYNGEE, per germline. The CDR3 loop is CASSVAGKTWAGNTIYF. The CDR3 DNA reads TGTGCCAGCAGCGTAGCGGGGAAAACTTGGGCTGGAAACACCATATATTTT.

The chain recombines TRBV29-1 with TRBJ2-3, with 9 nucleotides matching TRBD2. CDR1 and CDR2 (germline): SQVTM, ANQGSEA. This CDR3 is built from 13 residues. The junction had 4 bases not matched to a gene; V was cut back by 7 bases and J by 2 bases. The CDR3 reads CSGGLAHTDTQYF. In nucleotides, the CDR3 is TGCAGCGGGGGACTAGCCCACACAGATACGCAGTATTTT.

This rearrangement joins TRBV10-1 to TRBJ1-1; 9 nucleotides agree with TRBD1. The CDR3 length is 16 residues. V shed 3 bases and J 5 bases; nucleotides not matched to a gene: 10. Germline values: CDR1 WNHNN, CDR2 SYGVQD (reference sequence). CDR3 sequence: CASSELQGAPGTEAFF. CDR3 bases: TGCGCCAGCAGTGAACTACAGGGGGCACCGGGAACTGAAGCTTTCTTT.

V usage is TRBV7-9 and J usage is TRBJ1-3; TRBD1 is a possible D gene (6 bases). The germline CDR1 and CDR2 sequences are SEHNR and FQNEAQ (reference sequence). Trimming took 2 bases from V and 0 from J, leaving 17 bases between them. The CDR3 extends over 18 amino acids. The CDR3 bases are TGTGCCAGCAGCTTATACGGGACACGCCAGCCCTCTGGAAACACCATATATTTT. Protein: CASSLYGTRQPSGNTIYF. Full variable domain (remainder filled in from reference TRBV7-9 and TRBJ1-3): DTGVSQNPRHKITKRGQNVTFRCDPISEHNRLYWYRQTLGQGPEFLTYFQNEAQLEKSRLLSDRFSAERPKGSFSTLEIQRTEQGDSAMYLCASSLYGTRQPSGNTIYFGEGSWLTVV.

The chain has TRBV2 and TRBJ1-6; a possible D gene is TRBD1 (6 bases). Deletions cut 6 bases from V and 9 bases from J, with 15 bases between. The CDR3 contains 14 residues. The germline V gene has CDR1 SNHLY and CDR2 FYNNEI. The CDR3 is CASRGNRGGSPLHF. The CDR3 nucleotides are TGTGCCAGCAGAGGAAATAGGGGGGGTTCACCCCTCCACTTT.

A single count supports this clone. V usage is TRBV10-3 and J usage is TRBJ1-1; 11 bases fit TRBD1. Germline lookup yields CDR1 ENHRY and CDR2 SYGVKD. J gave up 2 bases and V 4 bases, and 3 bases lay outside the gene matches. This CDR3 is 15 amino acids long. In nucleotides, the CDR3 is TGTGCCATCAGTGGCCGGACAGGGGGCAACACTGAAGCTTTCTTT. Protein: CAISGRTGGNTEAFF.

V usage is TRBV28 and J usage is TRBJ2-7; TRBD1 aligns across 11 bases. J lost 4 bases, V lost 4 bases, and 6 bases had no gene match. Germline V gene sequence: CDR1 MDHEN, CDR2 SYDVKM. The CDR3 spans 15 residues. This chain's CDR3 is CASSSMGQGDYEQYF. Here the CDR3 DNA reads TGTGCCAGCAGTTCCATGGGACAGGGGGATTACGAGCAGTACTTC.

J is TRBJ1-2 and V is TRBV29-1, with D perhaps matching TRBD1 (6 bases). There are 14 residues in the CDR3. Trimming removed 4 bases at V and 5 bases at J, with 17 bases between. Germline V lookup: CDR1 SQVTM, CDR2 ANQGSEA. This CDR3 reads CSVVVWGQEYGYTF. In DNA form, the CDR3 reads TGCAGCGTTGTGGTCTGGGGGCAGGAGTATGGCTACACCTTC.

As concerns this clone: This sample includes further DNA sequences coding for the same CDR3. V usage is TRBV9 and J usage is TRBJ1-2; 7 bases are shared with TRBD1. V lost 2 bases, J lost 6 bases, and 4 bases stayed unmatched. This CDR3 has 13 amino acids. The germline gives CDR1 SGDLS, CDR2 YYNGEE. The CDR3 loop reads CASSVTTGDGYTF. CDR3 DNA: TGTGCCAGCAGCGTTACTACAGGGGATGGCTACACCTTC.

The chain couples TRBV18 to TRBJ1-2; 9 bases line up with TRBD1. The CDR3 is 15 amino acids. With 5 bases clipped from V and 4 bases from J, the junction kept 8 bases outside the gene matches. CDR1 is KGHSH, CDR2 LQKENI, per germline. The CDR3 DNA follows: TGTGCCAGCTCAAGGGACAGGGATCAGTTCTATGGCTACACCTTC. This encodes CASSRDRDQFYGYTF.

CDR3 protein: CASSIVALSAYNEQFF. CDR3 DNA: TGTGCCAGTAGTATAGTGGCCCTCAGCGCCTACAATGAGCAGTTCTTC. J is TRBJ2-1 and V is TRBV19, with D unresolved. The V gene lost 1 base and the J gene lost 2 bases, with 12 bases spanning the gap. This CDR3 contains 16 residues. The germline gives CDR1 LNHDA, CDR2 SQIVND (reference sequence).

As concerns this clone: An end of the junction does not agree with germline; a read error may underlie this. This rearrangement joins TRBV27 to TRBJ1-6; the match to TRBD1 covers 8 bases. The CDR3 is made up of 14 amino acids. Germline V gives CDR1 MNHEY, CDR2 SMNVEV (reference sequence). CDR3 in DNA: TGTGCCAGCAGTTACGACAGGGGTGGTTCACCCCCCCACTTT. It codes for CASSYDRGGSPPHF.

The CDR3 loop is CSVEDHQGEVSSLDGNTIYF. CDR3 DNA: TGCAGCGTTGAAGATCATCAGGGTGAGGTCTCCAGCTTAGACGGAAACACCATATATTTT. The rearrangement links TRBV29-1 to TRBJ1-3; weak D call: TRBD1 (5 bases). Germline CDR1 is SQVTM and CDR2 is ANQGSEA. CDR3 length equals 20 residues. The germline V and J ends were trimmed by 0 bases and 4 bases, with 28 bases remaining between them.

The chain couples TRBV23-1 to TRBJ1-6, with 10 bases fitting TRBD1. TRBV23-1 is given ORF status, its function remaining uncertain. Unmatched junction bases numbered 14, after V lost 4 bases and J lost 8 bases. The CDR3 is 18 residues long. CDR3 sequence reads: CASSPGTGAPLWDSPLHF. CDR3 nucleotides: TGCGCCAGCAGTCCCGGGACAGGGGCCCCTCTTTGGGATTCACCCCTCCACTTT.

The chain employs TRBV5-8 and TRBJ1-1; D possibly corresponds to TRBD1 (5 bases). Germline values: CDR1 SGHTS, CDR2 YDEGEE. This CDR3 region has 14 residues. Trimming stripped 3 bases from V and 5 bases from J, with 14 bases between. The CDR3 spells CASSWLGGGTEAFF. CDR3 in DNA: TGTGCCAGCAGCTGGCTGGGGGGAGGAACTGAAGCTTTCTTT.

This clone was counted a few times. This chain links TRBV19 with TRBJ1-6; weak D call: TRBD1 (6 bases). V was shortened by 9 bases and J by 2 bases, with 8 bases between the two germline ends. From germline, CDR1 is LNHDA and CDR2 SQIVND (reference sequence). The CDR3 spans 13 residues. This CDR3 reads CASRDTYNSPLHF. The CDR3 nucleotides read TGTGCCAGCCGGGACACCTATAATTCACCCCTCCACTTT.